This T cell receptor beta chain was identified during a study of PD-1 blockade in mismatch repair-deficient tumors. Germline-derived CDR1 and CDR2 are SGDLS and YYNGEE. V was pared by 4 bases and J by 2 bases, with 5 bases of the junction left unmatched. The CDR3 covers 16 residues. Method: immunoSEQ multiplex PCR; TCRdb's copy keeps in-frame clones and lacks some. The table shows approximately 63,000 clones, with about 91% occurring only once. The sequence was obtained from an adult with mismatch repair-deficient cancer. The specimen was peripheral blood, collected 52 weeks after starting pembrolizumab. The chain couples TRBV9 to TRBJ2-3, with 12 bases that match TRBD2. The CDR3 DNA is TGTGCCAGCAGCTCCCGACTAGCGGGGGTCACAGATACGCAGTATTTT. This translates into CASSSRLAGVTDTQYF.